This TCR beta chain was recorded in a study of cytomegalovirus exposure and HLA in healthy donors. The donors, nominally healthy at sampling, likely had unrecorded immune exposures. Germline V gene sequence: CDR1 MNHEY, CDR2 SVGAGI. The CDR3 totals 14 residues. V lost 5 bases, J lost 3 bases, and 6 bases stayed unmatched. PCR used 60 Vbeta primers and 13 Jbeta primers. The assay was immunoSEQ multiplex PCR, and TCRdb's table has in-frame clones only and misses some. Seen here are 150,000 to 200,000 clones, just over 75% observed once, and the top ten hold around 1%. The clonotype originates from a middle-aged woman in good health and CMV-seronegative. Sequenced: PBMCs. This chain uses TRBV6-5 with TRBJ1-1, with 7 bases fitting TRBD1. The CDR3 here is CASSQDRWDTEAFF. CDR3 nucleotides: TGTGCCAGCAGTCAGGACAGGTGGGACACTGAAGCTTTCTTT.